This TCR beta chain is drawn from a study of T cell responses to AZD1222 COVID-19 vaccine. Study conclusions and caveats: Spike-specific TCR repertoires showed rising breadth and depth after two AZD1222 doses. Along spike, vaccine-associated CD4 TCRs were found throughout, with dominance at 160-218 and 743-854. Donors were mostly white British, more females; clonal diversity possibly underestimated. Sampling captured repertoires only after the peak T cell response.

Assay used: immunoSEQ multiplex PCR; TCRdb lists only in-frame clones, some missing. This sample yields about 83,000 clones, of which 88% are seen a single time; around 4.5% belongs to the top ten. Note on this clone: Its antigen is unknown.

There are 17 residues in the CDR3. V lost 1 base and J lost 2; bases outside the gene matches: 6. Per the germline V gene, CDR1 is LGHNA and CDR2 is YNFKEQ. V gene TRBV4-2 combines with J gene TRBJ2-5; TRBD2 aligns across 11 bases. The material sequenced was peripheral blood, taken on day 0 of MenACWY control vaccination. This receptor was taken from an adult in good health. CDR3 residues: CASSQGGTSGKQETQYF. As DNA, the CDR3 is TGTGCCAGCAGCCAAGGCGGGACTAGCGGCAAACAAGAGACCCAGTACTTC.